The 7 T cell receptor beta chains below come from one sample, sequenced in a study of blood T cell repertoires in COVID-19. Some clones are missing from TCRdb's copy, which holds only in-frame ones; the method was immunoSEQ multiplex PCR. Of 97,000 or so clones listed, approximately 78% were seen once; the top ten hold around 9.6%. Source material: peripheral blood. The receptors come from a man between 60 and 75 years old with active or convalescent COVID-19.

V and J are TRBV9 and TRBJ2-5, with 7 bases matching TRBD2. The CDR3 has 15 residues. Looked up from germline, CDR1 is SGDLS and CDR2 is YYNGEE. Losses at the gene ends were 4 bases for V and 11 bases for J; bases not matched to a gene: 17. The CDR3 sequence is CASSPITGLAAFQYF. For the CDR3, the DNA is TGTGCCAGCAGCCCAATTACCGGGCTAGCGGCCTTTCAGTACTTC.

This rearrangement joins TRBV11-2 to TRBJ2-1; D not resolved. V was shortened by 1 base and J by 7 bases, with 11 bases between the two germline ends. The V gene's germline CDR1 is SGHAT and CDR2 FQNNGV. The CDR3 spans 14 residues. In DNA, the CDR3 is TGTGCCAGCAGCTTAGTGGTCGGGTTGAATGAGCAGTTCTTC. Protein product: CASSLVVGLNEQFF.

The chain joins TRBV2 to TRBJ1-6, with D perhaps matching TRBD1 (5 bases). V was trimmed by 5 bases and J by 7 bases, leaving 9 bases between them. CDR1 is SNHLY, CDR2 FYNNEI, per germline. The CDR3 is 13 residues long. CDR3 residues: CASSQGGNSPLHF. CDR3 DNA: TGTGCCAGCAGTCAGGGAGGCAATTCACCCCTCCACTTT.

The CDR3 coding sequence is TGTGCCAGCAGCCCGGCGACCAGCGGCACCCAGTACTTC. It codes for CASSPATSGTQYF. The chain employs TRBV7-2 and TRBJ2-5; D is possibly TRBD2 (5 bases). The germline V and J ends were trimmed by 5 bases and 8 bases, with 15 bases remaining between them. The CDR3 length is 13 residues. Germline V CDR1 and CDR2: SGHTA, FQGNSA.

In DNA form, the CDR3 reads TGTGCCAGCAGCTCCGACAGGAGCTCCTACAATGAGCAGTTCTTC. Protein product: CASSSDRSSYNEQFF. The V call is TRBV7-2, the J call TRBJ2-1; a weak D match, TRBD1 (6 bases). This CDR3 is 15 amino acids long. The V end was cut by 4 bases, the J end by 0 bases, with 10 bases between. CDR1 is SGHTA, CDR2 FQGNSA, per germline.

The chain combines TRBV4-3 with TRBJ2-1; 7 bases fit TRBD2. With V trimmed by 1 base and J by 6 bases, 9 bases remained unmatched. This CDR3 spans 16 amino acids. The germline V gene has CDR1 LGHNA and CDR2 YSLEER. Here the CDR3 reads CASSQVAGTILNEQFF. CDR3 nucleotides: TGCGCCAGCAGCCAAGTCGCCGGGACTATCCTCAATGAGCAGTTCTTC.

This chain links TRBV3-1 (or the pseudogene TRBV3-2) with TRBJ2-5; TRBD2 aligns across 7 bases. V dropped 7 bases and J dropped 6; count of bases not matched to a gene: 14. The CDR3 is 15 residues long. Per the germline V gene, CDR1 is LGHDT and CDR2 is YNNKEL (reference sequence). As DNA, the CDR3 is TGTGCCAGCACCCAGGACGGCGGGAGAGGGAAGACCCAGTACTTC. Its translation is CASTQDGGRGKTQYF.